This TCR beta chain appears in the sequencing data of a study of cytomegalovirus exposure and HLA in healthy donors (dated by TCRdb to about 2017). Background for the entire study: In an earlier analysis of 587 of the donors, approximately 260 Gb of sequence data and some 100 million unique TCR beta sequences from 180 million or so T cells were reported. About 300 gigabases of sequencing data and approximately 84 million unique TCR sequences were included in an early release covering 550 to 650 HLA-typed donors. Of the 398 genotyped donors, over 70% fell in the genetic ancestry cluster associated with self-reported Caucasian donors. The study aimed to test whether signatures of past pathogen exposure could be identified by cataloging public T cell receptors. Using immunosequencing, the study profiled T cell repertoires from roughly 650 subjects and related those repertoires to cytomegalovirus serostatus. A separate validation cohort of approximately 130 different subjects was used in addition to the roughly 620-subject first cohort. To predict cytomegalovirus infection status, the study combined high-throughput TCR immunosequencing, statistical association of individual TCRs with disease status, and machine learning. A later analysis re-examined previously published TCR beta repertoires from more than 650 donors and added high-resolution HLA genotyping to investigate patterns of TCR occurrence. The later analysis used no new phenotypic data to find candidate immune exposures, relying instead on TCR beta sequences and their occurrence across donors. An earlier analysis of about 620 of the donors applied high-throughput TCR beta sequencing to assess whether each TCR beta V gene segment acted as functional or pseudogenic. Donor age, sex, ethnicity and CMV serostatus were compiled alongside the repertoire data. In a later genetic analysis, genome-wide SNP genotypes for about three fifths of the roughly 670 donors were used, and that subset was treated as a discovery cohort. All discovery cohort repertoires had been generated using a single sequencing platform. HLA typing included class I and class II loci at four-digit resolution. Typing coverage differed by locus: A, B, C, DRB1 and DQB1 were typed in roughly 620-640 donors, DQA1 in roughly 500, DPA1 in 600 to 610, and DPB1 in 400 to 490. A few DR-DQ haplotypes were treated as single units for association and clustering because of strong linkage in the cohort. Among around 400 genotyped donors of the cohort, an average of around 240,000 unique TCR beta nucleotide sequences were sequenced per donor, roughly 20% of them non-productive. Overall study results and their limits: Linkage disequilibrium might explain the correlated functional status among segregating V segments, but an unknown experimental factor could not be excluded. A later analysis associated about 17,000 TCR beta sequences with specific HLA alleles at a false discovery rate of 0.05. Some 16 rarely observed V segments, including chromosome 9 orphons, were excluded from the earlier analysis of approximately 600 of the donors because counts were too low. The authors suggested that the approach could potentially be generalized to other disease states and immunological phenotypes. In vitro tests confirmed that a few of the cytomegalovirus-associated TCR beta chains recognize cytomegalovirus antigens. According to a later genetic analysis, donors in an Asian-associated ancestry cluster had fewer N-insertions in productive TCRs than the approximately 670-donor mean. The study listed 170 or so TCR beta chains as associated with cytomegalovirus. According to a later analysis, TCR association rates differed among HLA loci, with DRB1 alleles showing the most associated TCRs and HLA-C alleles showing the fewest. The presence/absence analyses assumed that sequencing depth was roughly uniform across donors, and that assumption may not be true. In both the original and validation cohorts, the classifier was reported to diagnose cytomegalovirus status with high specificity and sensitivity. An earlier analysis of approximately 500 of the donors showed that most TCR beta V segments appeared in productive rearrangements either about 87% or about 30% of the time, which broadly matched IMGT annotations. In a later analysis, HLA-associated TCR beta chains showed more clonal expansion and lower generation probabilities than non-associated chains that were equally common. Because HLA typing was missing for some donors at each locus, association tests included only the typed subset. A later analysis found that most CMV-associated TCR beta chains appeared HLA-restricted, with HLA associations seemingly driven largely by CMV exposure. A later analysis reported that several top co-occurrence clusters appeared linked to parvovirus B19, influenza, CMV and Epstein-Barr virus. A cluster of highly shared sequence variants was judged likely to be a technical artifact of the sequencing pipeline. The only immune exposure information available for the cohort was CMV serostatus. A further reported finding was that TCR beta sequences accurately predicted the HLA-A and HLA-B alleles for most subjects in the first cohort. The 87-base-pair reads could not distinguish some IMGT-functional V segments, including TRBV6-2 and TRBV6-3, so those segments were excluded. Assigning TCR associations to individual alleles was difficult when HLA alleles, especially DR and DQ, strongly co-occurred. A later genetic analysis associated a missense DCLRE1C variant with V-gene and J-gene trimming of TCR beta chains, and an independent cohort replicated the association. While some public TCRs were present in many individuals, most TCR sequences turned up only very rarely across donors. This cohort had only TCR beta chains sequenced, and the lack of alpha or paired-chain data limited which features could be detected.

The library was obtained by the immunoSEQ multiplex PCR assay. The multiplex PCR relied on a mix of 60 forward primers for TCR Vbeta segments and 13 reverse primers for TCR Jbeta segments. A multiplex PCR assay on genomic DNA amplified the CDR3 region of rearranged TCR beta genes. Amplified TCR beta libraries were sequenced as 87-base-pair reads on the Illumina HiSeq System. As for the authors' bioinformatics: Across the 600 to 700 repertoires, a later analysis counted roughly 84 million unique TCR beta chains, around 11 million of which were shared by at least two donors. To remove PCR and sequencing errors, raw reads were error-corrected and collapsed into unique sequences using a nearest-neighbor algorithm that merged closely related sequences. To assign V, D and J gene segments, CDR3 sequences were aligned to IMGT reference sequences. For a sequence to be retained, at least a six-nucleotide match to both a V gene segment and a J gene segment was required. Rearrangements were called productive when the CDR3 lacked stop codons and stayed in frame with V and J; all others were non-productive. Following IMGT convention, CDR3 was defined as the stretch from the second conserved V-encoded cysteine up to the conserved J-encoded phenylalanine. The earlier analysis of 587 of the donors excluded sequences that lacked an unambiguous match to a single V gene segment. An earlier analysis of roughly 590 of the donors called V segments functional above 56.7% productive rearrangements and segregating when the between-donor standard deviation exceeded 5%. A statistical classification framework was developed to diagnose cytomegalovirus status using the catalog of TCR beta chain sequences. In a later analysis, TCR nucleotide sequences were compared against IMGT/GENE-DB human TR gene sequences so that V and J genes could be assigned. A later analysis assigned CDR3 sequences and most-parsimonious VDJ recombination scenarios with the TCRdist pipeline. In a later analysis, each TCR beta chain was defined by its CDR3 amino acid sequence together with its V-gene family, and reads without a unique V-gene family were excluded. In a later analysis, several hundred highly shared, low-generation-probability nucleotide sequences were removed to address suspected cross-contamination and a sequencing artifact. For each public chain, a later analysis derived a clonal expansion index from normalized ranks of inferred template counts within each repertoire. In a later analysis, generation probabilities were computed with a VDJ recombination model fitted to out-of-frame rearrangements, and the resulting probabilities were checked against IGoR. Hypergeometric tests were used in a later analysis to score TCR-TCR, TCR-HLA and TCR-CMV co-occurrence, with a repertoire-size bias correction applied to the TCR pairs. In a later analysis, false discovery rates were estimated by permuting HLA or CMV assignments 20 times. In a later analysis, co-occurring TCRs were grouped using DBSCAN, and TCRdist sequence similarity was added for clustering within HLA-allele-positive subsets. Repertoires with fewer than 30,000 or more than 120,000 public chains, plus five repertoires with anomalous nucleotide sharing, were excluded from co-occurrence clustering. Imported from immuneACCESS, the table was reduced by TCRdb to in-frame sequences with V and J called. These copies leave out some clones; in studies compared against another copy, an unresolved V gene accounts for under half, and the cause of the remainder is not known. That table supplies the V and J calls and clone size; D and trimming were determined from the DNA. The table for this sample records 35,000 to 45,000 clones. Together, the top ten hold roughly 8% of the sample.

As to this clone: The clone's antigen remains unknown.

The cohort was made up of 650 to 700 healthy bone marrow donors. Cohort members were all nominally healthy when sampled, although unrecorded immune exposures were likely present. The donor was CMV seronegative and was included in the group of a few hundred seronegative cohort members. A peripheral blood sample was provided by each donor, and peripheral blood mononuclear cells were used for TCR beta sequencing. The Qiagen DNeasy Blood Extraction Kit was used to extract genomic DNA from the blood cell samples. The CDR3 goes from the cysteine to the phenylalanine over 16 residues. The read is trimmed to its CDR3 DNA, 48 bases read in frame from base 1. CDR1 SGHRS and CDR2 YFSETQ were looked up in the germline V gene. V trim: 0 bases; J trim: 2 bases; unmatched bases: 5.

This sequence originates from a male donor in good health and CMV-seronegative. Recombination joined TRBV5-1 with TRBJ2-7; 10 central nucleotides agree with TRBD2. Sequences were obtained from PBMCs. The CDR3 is CASSLGASGGTYEQYF. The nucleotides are TGCGCCAGCAGCTTGGGGGCTAGCGGGGGAACCTACGAGCAGTACTTC. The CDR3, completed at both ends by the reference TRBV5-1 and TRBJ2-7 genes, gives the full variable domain KAGVTQTPRYLIKTRGQQVTLSCSPISGHRSVSWYQQTPGQGLQFLFEYFSETQRNKGNFPGRFSGRQFSNSRSEMNVSTLELGDSALYLCASSLGASGGTYEQYFGPGTRLTVT.